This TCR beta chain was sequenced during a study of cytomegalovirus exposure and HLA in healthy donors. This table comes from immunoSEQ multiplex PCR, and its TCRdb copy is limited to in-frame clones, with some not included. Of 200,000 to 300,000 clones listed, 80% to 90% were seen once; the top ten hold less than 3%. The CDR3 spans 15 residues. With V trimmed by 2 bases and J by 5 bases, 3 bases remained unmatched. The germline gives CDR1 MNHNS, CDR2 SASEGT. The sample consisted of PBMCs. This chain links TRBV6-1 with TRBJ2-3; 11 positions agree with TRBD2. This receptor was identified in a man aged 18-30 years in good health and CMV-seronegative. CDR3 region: CASSEHGLAGDTQYF. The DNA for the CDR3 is TGTGCCAGCAGTGAACATGGACTAGCGGGAGATACGCAGTATTTT.